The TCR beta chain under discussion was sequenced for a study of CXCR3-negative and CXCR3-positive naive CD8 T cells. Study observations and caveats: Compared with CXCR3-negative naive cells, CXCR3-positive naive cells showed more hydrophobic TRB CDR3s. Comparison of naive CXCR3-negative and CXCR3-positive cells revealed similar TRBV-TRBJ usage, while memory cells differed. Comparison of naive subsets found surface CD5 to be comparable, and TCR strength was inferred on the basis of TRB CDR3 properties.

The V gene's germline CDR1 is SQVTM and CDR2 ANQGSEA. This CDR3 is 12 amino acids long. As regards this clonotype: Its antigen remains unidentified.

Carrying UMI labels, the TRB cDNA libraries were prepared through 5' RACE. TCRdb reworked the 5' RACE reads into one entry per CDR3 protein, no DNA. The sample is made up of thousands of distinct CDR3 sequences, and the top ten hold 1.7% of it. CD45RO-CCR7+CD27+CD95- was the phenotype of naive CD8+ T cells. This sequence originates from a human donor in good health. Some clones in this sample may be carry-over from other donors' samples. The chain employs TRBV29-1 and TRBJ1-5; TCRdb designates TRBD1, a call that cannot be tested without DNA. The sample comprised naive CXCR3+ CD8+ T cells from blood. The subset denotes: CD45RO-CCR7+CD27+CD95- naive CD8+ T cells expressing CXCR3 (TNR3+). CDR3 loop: CSVGQGAQPQHF.